These 21 T cell receptor beta chains were sequenced from one sample in a study of Ad26.COV2.S vaccination and SARS-CoV-2 variants. Treatment in this sample: about 20 received Ad26.COV2.S at low or high dose, single or two shots; roughly five received placebo; per-sample allocation not given. Samples were taken on day 63 after the first vaccine or placebo injection. Generated by immunoSEQ multiplex PCR, the TCRdb table keeps only in-frame clones and is missing some. The sample lists over 400,000 clones, around 92% occurring once. Sequencing used peripheral blood, obtained in a trial of Ad26.COV2.S vaccine versus placebo. The receptor source for this set is a person between 18 and 60 years old who received the Ad26.COV2.S COVID-19 vaccine or a placebo.

The chain recombines TRBV9 with TRBJ2-3; 10 bases align to TRBD2. V trimming: 0 bases; J trimming: 0 bases; junction bases outside the gene matches: 7. Looked up from germline, CDR1 is SGDLS and CDR2 is YYNGEE. The CDR3 is made up of 18 amino acids. DNA for the CDR3: TGTGCCAGCAGCGTAGGGGCTAGCGGGGGAACTAGCACAGATACGCAGTATTTT. Its protein product is CASSVGASGGTSTDTQYF.

J is TRBJ1-2 and V is TRBV19; 7 bases match TRBD1. V shed 7 bases and J 7 bases; nucleotides not matched to a gene: 12. Germline V gene data show CDR1 as LNHDA and CDR2 as SQIVND (reference sequence). The CDR3 consists of 14 residues. In DNA form, the CDR3 reads TGTGCCAGTATGGTCGCAGGGGGAGTGGTTGGCTACACCTTC. It encodes CASMVAGGVVGYTF.

A word on this clone: Given a much more abundant clone one base away, this may be a read error. The chain employs TRBV7-2 and TRBJ2-2; D remains ambiguous. The CDR3 totals 13 residues. Germline V lookup: CDR1 SGHTA, CDR2 FQGNSA. Trimming removed 6 bases at V and 2 bases at J, with 7 bases between. CDR3 in amino acids: CASSLLNTGELFF. CDR3 nucleotide sequence: TGTGCCAGCAGTTTACTTAACACCGGGGAGCTGTTTTTT.

This rearrangement joins TRBV2 to TRBJ2-3, with D possibly TRBD2 on 5 matching bases. The CDR3 runs 14 residues. CDR1 and CDR2 from the germline V gene are SNHLY and FYNNEI. Deletions cut 6 bases from V and 2 bases from J, with 12 bases between. The CDR3 coding sequence is TGTGCCAGCAGCCGGGGTGGAGCCACAGATACGCAGTATTTT. As protein: CASSRGGATDTQYF.

V is TRBV6-2 or TRBV6-3 and J is TRBJ1-2; D is unclear. Germline CDR1 and CDR2: MNHEY and SVGEGT. V lost 1 base and J lost 7, with 13 bases in between. This CDR3 is built from 14 residues. The CDR3 loop reads CASSYLGARLGYTF. As DNA, the CDR3 is TGTGCCAGCAGTTACTTGGGAGCTCGGCTTGGCTACACCTTC.

The chain links TRBV25-1 to TRBJ2-1; 8 positions agree with TRBD2. V dropped 5 bases and J dropped 1; count of bases not matched to a gene: 1. The germline V gene encodes CDR1 MGHDK and CDR2 SYGVNS. This CDR3 region has 14 residues. CDR3 region: CASSSGGSYNEQFF. The CDR3 DNA follows: TGTGCCAGCAGTTCGGGGGGGTCCTACAATGAGCAGTTCTTC.

The chain recombines TRBV24-1 with TRBJ2-3, with 10 bases fitting TRBD2. Germline V gene sequence: CDR1 KGHDR, CDR2 SFDVKD. V lost 3 bases and J lost 5; bases outside the gene matches: 7. CDR3 length equals 16 residues. The CDR3 protein is CATSDGSGGAVDTQYF. The CDR3 nucleotides read TGTGCCACCAGTGATGGGAGCGGGGGGGCCGTAGATACGCAGTATTTT.

V and J are TRBV9 and TRBJ1-1; TRBD1 aligns across 9 bases. Germline CDR1 reads SGDLS; CDR2 reads YYNGEE. J gave up 3 bases and V 4 bases, and 7 bases lay outside the gene matches. CDR3 size: 15 residues. The CDR3, as DNA: TGTGCCAGCAGCCCGGGGACAGGGTGGGACACTGAAGCTTTCTTT. Its protein product is CASSPGTGWDTEAFF.

This chain connects TRBV3-1 (or the pseudogene TRBV3-2) to TRBJ1-5; D ambiguous. Germline CDR1 is LGHDT and CDR2 is YNNKEL (reference sequence). This CDR3 contains 13 residues. Deletions cut 0 bases from V and 11 bases from J, with 11 bases between. The CDR3 loop reads CASSQDRRDAQHF. For the CDR3, the DNA is TGTGCCAGCAGCCAAGATCGGAGGGATGCCCAGCATTTT.

The rearrangement joins TRBV29-1 to TRBJ1-3; D ambiguous. Germline V gives CDR1 SQVTM, CDR2 ANQGSEA. This CDR3 has 15 residues. V lost 7 bases and J lost 0, with 16 bases in between. The CDR3 loop is CSARGLEGSGNTIYF. The CDR3 nucleotides read TGCAGCGCCCGGGGTCTGGAGGGCTCTGGAAACACCATATATTTT.

The chain uses TRBV19 and TRBJ1-1, with 7 bases that match TRBD1. Germline V gives CDR1 LNHDA, CDR2 SQIVND (reference sequence). Trimming cost V 6 bases and J 10 bases; bases outside gene matches: 8. The CDR3 loop spans 12 amino acids. CDR3: CASSEQGLRAFF. The CDR3 region has the DNA TGTGCCAGTAGCGAACAGGGGCTACGAGCTTTCTTT.

This rearrangement joins TRBV3-1 (or the pseudogene TRBV3-2) to TRBJ2-3, with 9 bases fitting TRBD2. This CDR3 comprises 16 residues. Looked up from germline, CDR1 is LGHDT and CDR2 is YNNKEL (reference sequence). After removal of 8 bases from V and 1 base from J, the junction contained 10 bases not matched to a gene. The chain's CDR3 is CASPNRGGAGTDTQYF. CDR3 nucleotide sequence: TGTGCCAGCCCAAATCGCGGGGGGGCGGGCACAGATACGCAGTATTTT.

The V and J genes are TRBV24-1 and TRBJ2-3; possible D gene TRBD2, 6 bases. Trimming left V 4 bases short and J 1 base short, with 17 bases between. The germline V gene has CDR1 KGHDR and CDR2 SFDVKD. The CDR3 covers 17 residues. The DNA of the CDR3 is TGTGCCACCAGTGACCCCAATAGCGGTCCTGGCACAGATACGCAGTATTTT. Amino acid sequence: CATSDPNSGPGTDTQYF.

The V call is TRBV3-1 (or the pseudogene TRBV3-2), the J call TRBJ2-3; 10 bases fit TRBD2. The germline CDR1 and CDR2 sequences are LGHDT and YNNKEL (reference sequence). V shed 11 bases, J shed 2 bases, and the junction held 13 bases outside the gene matches. The CDR3 runs to 16 residues. The CDR3 here is CAVRGSGGAVTDTQYF. CDR3 sequence (DNA): TGTGCCGTTCGCGGGAGCGGGGGGGCCGTCACAGATACGCAGTATTTT.

The chain links TRBV18 to TRBJ2-5, with 8 bases that match TRBD1. Per the germline V gene, CDR1 is KGHSH and CDR2 is LQKENI. V trimming: 3 bases; J trimming: 4 bases; junction bases outside the gene matches: 7. This CDR3 is built from 15 residues. The CDR3 bases are TGTGCCAGCTCACCGGACAGGGTAGGATCAGAGACCCAGTACTTC. Encoded protein: CASSPDRVGSETQYF.

J is TRBJ1-4 and V is TRBV6-5; a possible D gene is TRBD1 (6 bases). The germline V gene encodes CDR1 MNHEY and CDR2 SVGAGI. The CDR3 is made up of 14 amino acids. V was shortened by 7 bases and J by 4 bases, with 13 bases between the two germline ends. The CDR3 here is CASTIDRLNEKLFF. In DNA, the CDR3 is TGTGCCAGCACTATAGACAGGCTTAATGAAAAACTGTTTTTT.

This chain connects TRBV3-1 (or the pseudogene TRBV3-2) to TRBJ2-7; D gene uncertain. The CDR3 is 14 amino acids. Looked up from germline, CDR1 is LGHDT and CDR2 is YNNKEL (reference sequence). V gave up 4 bases and J gave up 2 bases, with 12 bases separating them. This CDR3 is CASSPDKHPYEQYF. Here the CDR3 DNA reads TGTGCCAGCAGCCCAGACAAGCATCCCTACGAGCAGTACTTC.

This clone has just one count. The chain employs TRBV9 and TRBJ1-1; possibly TRBD1 for D (6 bases). The CDR3 length is 15 residues. Germline V CDR1 and CDR2: SGDLS, YYNGEE. V was pared by 0 bases and J by 0 bases, with 9 bases between. The CDR3 reads CASSVARDMNTEAFF. CDR3 DNA sequence: TGTGCCAGCAGCGTAGCGAGGGACATGAACACTGAAGCTTTCTTT.

The CDR3 sequence is CSVPFRETQYF. In DNA form, the CDR3 reads TGCAGTGTGCCTTTTAGGGAGACCCAGTACTTC. The gene calls are TRBV20-1 and TRBJ2-5, with D uncertain. Germline-derived CDR1 and CDR2 are DFQATT and SNEGSKA (reference sequence). Between the trimmed V and J ends, which lost 7 bases and 5 bases, there was a span of 11 bases. The CDR3 is 11 amino acids.

The chain combines TRBV14 with TRBJ2-7, with 7 nucleotides matching TRBD1. The germline V gene has CDR1 SGHDN and CDR2 FVKESK. This CDR3 region has 14 residues. Losses at the gene ends were 1 base for V and 9 bases for J; bases not matched to a gene: 9. The DNA for the CDR3 is TGTGCCAGCAGCCAAGGGGGACAGACGACCCGGCAGTACTTC. Its protein is CASSQGGQTTRQYF.

This clone was seen just once. The chain is built from TRBV9 and TRBJ1-1; 9 nucleotides match TRBD1. V lost 3 bases, J lost 4 bases, and 4 bases stayed unmatched. The CDR3 totals 14 residues. Germline CDR1 SGDLS, CDR2 YYNGEE. The CDR3 DNA follows: TGTGCCAGCAGCGGCCCGACAGGGGGCACTGAAGCTTTCTTT. This sequence encodes CASSGPTGGTEAFF.